This TCR beta chain was obtained from a study of blood T cells in healthy people across ages. Trimming shortened V by 1 base and J by 3 bases, and 12 bases separated the two germline ends. The CDR3 loop spans 15 amino acids. Germline assignment: CDR1 SGHTA and CDR2 FQGTGA. A second PCR, run for about 6 to 11 cycles, used a sample-barcoded 5' primer plus a J-beta primer mix. TCRdb used MiXCR to reprocess the 5' RACE reads, holding one entry per CDR3 protein. The data contain about 1,500,000 distinct CDR3 sequences, about 30% of them singletons. At least 5 micrograms of total RNA were extracted per sample. On this clonotype: Its antigen is undetermined.

Study findings and constraints: Roughly linear declines in TCR beta diversity per million T cells occurred with age.

The V gene is TRBV7-3, the J gene TRBJ1-1; D is uncertain. The source is a woman aged 25 to 39 in good health. The specimen was blood. CDR3 residues: CASSLRASLDTEAFF. The CDR3 region has the DNA TGTGCCAGCAGCTTAAGGGCCTCCTTAGACACTGAAGCTTTCTTT.